This T cell receptor beta chain was sequenced for a study of blood T cell repertoires in COVID-19. Turning to the study itself: COVID-19 samples collected from the United States, Italy and Spain covered acute and convalescent phases. The analysed material was cDNA or gDNA that came from T cells, B-cell-depleted T cells, or PBMCs.

Trimming cost V 5 bases and J 2 bases, with 12 bases left between them. CDR1 SGHTA and CDR2 FQGNSA come from the germline V gene. CDR3 length: 14 amino acids. Libraries were prepared by immunoSEQ multiplex PCR; TCRdb keeps only in-frame clonotypes and omits some of them. The sample records under 300,000 clones, roughly 80% being singletons. This chain joins TRBV7-2 and TRBJ1-2, with D possibly TRBD1 on 6 matching bases. The sequence was collected from a woman aged 40 to 55 with active or convalescent COVID-19. The material sequenced was peripheral blood. CDR3 sequence (DNA): TGTGCCAGCAGCCCGGGGACACCGAACTATGGCTACACCTTC. It encodes CASSPGTPNYGYTF.